The source of this TCR beta chain is a study of patients and donors after allogeneic stem cell transplantation. MiXCR, run by TCRdb on the RT-PCR reads, gives a single entry per CDR3 protein. The sample yields some 87,000 distinct CDR3 sequences, roughly 43% seen once. In germline, CDR1 is MNHEY, CDR2 SVGAGI. Germline trimming cut 4 bases from V and 6 bases from J; bases unmatched to any gene: 12. The length of the CDR3 is 17 residues. This sequence was found in a human donor who was either an allogeneic HSCT recipient or a stem cell or donor lymphocyte infusion donor (not recorded which). It is not recorded whose cells these are; they may come from a transplant donor. The source material was blood, either unsorted or a sorted T cell fraction (not recorded which). J is TRBJ1-6 and V is TRBV6-5, with 7 nucleotides matching TRBD1. CDR3: CASSSDPNRGTNSPLHF. The CDR3 DNA sequence: TGTGCCAGCAGTTCTGATCCGAACAGGGGTACTAATTCACCCCTCCACTTT.